Below, 28 T cell receptor beta chains from the same sample are listed, as sequenced in a study of blood T cell repertoires in COVID-19. The table came from immunoSEQ multiplex PCR; TCRdb's copy has only in-frame clones and leaves some out. The data contain approximately 300,000 clones, around four fifths of them singletons. Material for sequencing was peripheral blood. The receptors here all came from a woman between 50 and 59 years old with active or convalescent COVID-19.

At least ten counts were recorded for this clone. This sequence joins TRBV5-6 and TRBJ2-7; tentatively, D is TRBD1 (6 bases). This CDR3 comprises 14 residues. V was pared by 4 bases and J by 5 bases, with 16 bases between. Germline CDR1 is SGHDT and CDR2 is YYEEEE. For the CDR3, the DNA is TGTGCCAGCAGCGCCGGAACAGGGTTAAACGAGCAGTACTTC. Translation: CASSAGTGLNEQYF.

The J gene is TRBJ1-2, the V gene TRBV9, with 11 bases that match TRBD1. Per the germline V gene, CDR1 is SGDLS and CDR2 is YYNGEE. J gave up 7 bases and V 3 bases, and 8 bases lay outside the gene matches. The CDR3 runs to 15 residues. The CDR3 loop reads CASSAPGQGGFGYTF. The CDR3 DNA follows: TGTGCCAGCAGCGCTCCGGGACAGGGGGGATTTGGCTACACCTTC.

The chain uses TRBV24-1 and TRBJ2-7, with D perhaps TRBD2 (8 bases). The CDR3 extends over 14 amino acids. Germline V gene data show CDR1 as KGHDR and CDR2 as SFDVKD. V shed 4 bases and J shed 5 bases, with 14 bases lying between them. CDR3 sequence: CATSEGSGTDEQYF. The CDR3 DNA sequence: TGTGCCACCAGTGAGGGTAGCGGGACAGACGAGCAGTACTTC.

The rearrangement links TRBV6-2 or TRBV6-3 to TRBJ2-1, with 12 bases aligning to TRBD2. The germline V gene has CDR1 MNHEY and CDR2 SVGEGT. The CDR3 sequence is 18 residues long. Trimming took 5 bases from V and 8 from J; bases not matched to a gene: 16. The CDR3 sequence is CASSNLRLAGVVADEQFF. The CDR3 coding sequence is TGTGCCAGCAGTAACCTGCGACTAGCGGGAGTTGTCGCAGATGAGCAGTTCTTC.

The V gene is TRBV28, the J gene TRBJ1-5, with 9 bases identical to TRBD1. Losses at the gene ends were 6 bases for V and 7 bases for J; bases not matched to a gene: 7. The CDR3 extends over 14 amino acids. The germline gives CDR1 MDHEN, CDR2 SYDVKM. The CDR3 region has the DNA TGTGCCAGCAGCCGGGACAGGGAGACCCAGCCCCAGCATTTT. This encodes CASSRDRETQPQHF.

The chain's CDR3 is CASSIGTLNTDTQYF. The CDR3 DNA follows: TGTGCCAGTAGTATCGGGACTCTTAACACAGATACGCAGTATTTT. The chain employs TRBV19 and TRBJ2-3; perhaps TRBD2 as D (6 bases). Between the trimmed V and J ends, which lost 3 bases and 2 bases, there was a span of 12 bases. Germline loops: CDR1 LNHDA, CDR2 SQIVND (reference sequence). CDR3 size: 15 residues. Complete variable domain (other parts from reference TRBV19 and TRBJ2-3): DGGITQSPKYLFRKEGQNVTLSCEQNLNHDAMYWYRQDPGQGLRLIYYSQIVNDFQKGDIAEGYSVSREKKESFPLTVTSAQKNPTAFYLCASSIGTLNTDTQYFGPGTRLTVL.

The V and J genes are TRBV3-1 (or the pseudogene TRBV3-2) and TRBJ2-5, with 8 bases identical to TRBD1. Germline V gene lookup returns CDR1 LGHDT and CDR2 YNNKEL (reference sequence). The junction had 2 bases not matched to a gene; V was cut back by 3 bases and J by 2 bases. The CDR3 length is 14 residues. CDR3 region: CASSHWDRQETQYF. CDR3 nucleotide sequence: TGTGCCAGCAGCCACTGGGACAGGCAAGAGACCCAGTACTTC.

The chain recombines TRBV19 with TRBJ2-5; TRBD2 aligns across 9 bases. The CDR3 is 14 amino acids. From germline, CDR1 is LNHDA and CDR2 SQIVND (reference sequence). The junction had 6 bases not matched to a gene; V was cut back by 5 bases and J by 5 bases. CDR3 in amino acids: CASSVGAGGETQYF. In DNA, the CDR3 is TGTGCCAGTAGTGTGGGAGCGGGAGGCGAGACCCAGTACTTC.

This clone was counted many times. V and J are TRBV10-3 and TRBJ2-1, with 10 bases that match TRBD2. The V gene's germline CDR1 is ENHRY and CDR2 SYGVKD. Trimming cost V 7 bases and J 5 bases; bases outside gene matches: 8. The CDR3 contains 15 residues. The CDR3 here is CAIKQREGLDNEQFF. The CDR3 DNA reads as TGTGCCATCAAACAGCGGGAGGGCCTGGACAATGAGCAGTTCTTC.

This rearrangement joins TRBV18 to TRBJ1-1, with TRBD1 matching 9 bases. CDR3 size: 12 residues. Germline V CDR1 and CDR2: KGHSH, LQKENI. Trimming cost V 3 bases and J 11 bases; bases outside gene matches: 4. CDR3 in amino acids: CASSPGTGTAFF. The CDR3 region has the DNA TGTGCCAGCTCACCGGGGACAGGGACCGCTTTCTTT.

This rearrangement joins TRBV3-1 (or the pseudogene TRBV3-2) to TRBJ1-2, with TRBD1 matching over 10 bases. Germline CDR1 is LGHDT and CDR2 is YNNKEL (reference sequence). The CDR3 contains 15 residues. Trimming removed 0 bases from V and 3 bases from J; junction bases left unmatched: 1. The CDR3 loop is CASSQEGTGDYGYTF. CDR3 sequence (DNA): TGTGCCAGCAGCCAAGAAGGGACAGGGGACTATGGCTACACCTTC.

This rearrangement joins TRBV2 to TRBJ1-2; D might be TRBD1 (5 bases). The CDR3 has 14 amino acids. Per germline, CDR1 SNHLY and CDR2 FYNNEI. V was trimmed by 0 bases and J by 7 bases, leaving 12 bases between them. The CDR3 sequence: CASSEALGEGGYTF. CDR3 nucleotide sequence: TGTGCCAGCAGTGAAGCGCTAGGGGAGGGTGGCTACACCTTC.

V and J are TRBV20-1 and TRBJ2-1, with 7 bases fitting TRBD2. Germline CDR1 DFQATT, CDR2 SNEGSKA (reference sequence). Germline trimming cut 3 bases from V and 0 bases from J; bases unmatched to any gene: 11. CDR3 length: 17 amino acids. CDR3 bases: TGCAGTGCTAGTGGTCTAGCGGAAGGACGCTCCTACAATGAGCAGTTCTTC. Residues: CSASGLAEGRSYNEQFF.

The J gene is TRBJ2-1, the V gene TRBV9; D remains unclear. Trimming removed 3 bases from V and 0 bases from J, with 4 bases in between. The CDR3 spans 13 residues. Germline V gene sequence: CDR1 SGDLS, CDR2 YYNGEE. The CDR3 sequence: CASSGSSYNEQFF. In DNA form, the CDR3 reads TGTGCCAGCAGCGGGAGCTCCTACAATGAGCAGTTCTTC. The whole variable domain, filled in from reference TRBV9 and TRBJ2-1, reads DSGVTQTPKHLITATGQRVTLRCSPRSGDLSVYWYQQSLDQGLQFLIQYYNGEERAKGNILERFSAQQFPDLHSELNLSSLELGDSALYFCASSGSSYNEQFFGPGTRLTVL.

The rearrangement links TRBV19 to TRBJ1-3, with TRBD1 identical over 7 bases. The CDR3 extends over 19 amino acids. The J segment lost 0 bases and the V segment lost 4 bases, leaving 15 bases of the junction unmatched. Germline V gene data show CDR1 as LNHDA and CDR2 as SQIVND (reference sequence). CDR3 loop: CASSTYLTGTVVSGNTIYF. The DNA for the CDR3 is TGTGCCAGTAGTACCTACCTCACCGGGACAGTCGTCTCTGGAAACACCATATATTTT.

The rearrangement links TRBV11-2 to TRBJ2-7; 9 positions match TRBD1. The CDR3 totals 16 residues. Germline V gives CDR1 SGHAT, CDR2 FQNNGV. The trim removed 5 bases at V and 6 bases at J, leaving 14 bases unmatched. For the CDR3, the DNA is TGTGCCAGCAGCCCCAGGAGGACAGGGGTTTCGGGCGAGCAGTACTTC. Translated, it gives CASSPRRTGVSGEQYF.

The chain combines TRBV3-1 (or the pseudogene TRBV3-2) with TRBJ2-7; 7 bases agree with TRBD2. Looked up from germline, CDR1 is LGHDT and CDR2 is YNNKEL (reference sequence). The ends lost 4 bases at V and 6 bases at J; junction bases unmatched: 9. The CDR3 runs to 14 residues. The CDR3 region has the DNA TGTGCCAGCAGCCGGGTCGCGGGAGCGCTCGAGCAGTACTTC. This translates into CASSRVAGALEQYF.

The genes are TRBV7-2 and TRBJ2-1, with 7 positions matching TRBD2. The CDR3 totals 15 residues. With 4 bases clipped from V and 8 bases from J, the junction kept 11 bases outside the gene matches. Germline lookup yields CDR1 SGHTA and CDR2 FQGNSA. The CDR3 region is CASSSGASGVHEQFF. CDR3 nucleotide sequence: TGTGCCAGCAGCTCAGGCGCTAGCGGCGTGCATGAGCAGTTCTTC.

The CDR3, as DNA: TGCGCCAGCAGCTATACGGGGATTAGGGATCAGCCCCAGCATTTT. Its translation: CASSYTGIRDQPQHF. The chain combines TRBV5-1 with TRBJ1-5; D is unresolved. This CDR3 has 15 amino acids. The ends were cut back, 3 bases at V and 5 bases at J, with 15 bases in the middle. In germline, CDR1 is SGHRS, CDR2 YFSETQ.

The rearrangement links TRBV3-1 (or the pseudogene TRBV3-2) to TRBJ2-3, with 9 bases matching TRBD2. The germline V gene has CDR1 LGHDT and CDR2 YNNKEL (reference sequence). This CDR3 is 15 amino acids long. Germline trimming cut 0 bases from V and 5 bases from J; bases unmatched to any gene: 3. Here the CDR3 reads CASSQDASGIDTQYF. Written as DNA, the CDR3 is TGTGCCAGCAGCCAAGATGCTAGCGGGATAGATACGCAGTATTTT.

This rearrangement joins TRBV5-1 to TRBJ2-5; 10 nucleotides align to TRBD2. The CDR3 has 16 residues. The germline gives CDR1 SGHRS, CDR2 YFSETQ. The V and J ends lost 0 bases and 3 bases, in that order; junction bases with no gene match: 5. The DNA of the CDR3 is TGCGCCAGCAGCTTGGCTAGCGGGGGTTCGGAAGAGACCCAGTACTTC. Translated: CASSLASGGSEETQYF.

This clone was seen many times. CDR3 region: CASSISGHLTDTQYF. CDR3 DNA: TGTGCCAGTAGTATTAGCGGACACCTCACAGATACGCAGTATTTT. This rearrangement joins TRBV19 to TRBJ2-3, with D tentatively TRBD2 (6 bases). The CDR3 covers 15 residues. V was cut by 3 bases and J by 2 bases, with 12 bases left in between. Germline CDR1 and CDR2: LNHDA and SQIVND (reference sequence).

This chain connects TRBV24-1 to TRBJ1-1; a weak D match, TRBD1 (6 bases). The germline V and J ends were trimmed by 3 bases and 6 bases, with 10 bases remaining between them. CDR3 length: 13 residues. Looked up from germline, CDR1 is KGHDR and CDR2 is SFDVKD. The CDR3 DNA sequence: TGTGCCACCAGTGATGGACAGTTTTCTGAAGCTTTCTTT. Amino acids: CATSDGQFSEAFF.

This clone has a single count. The V gene is TRBV5-1, the J gene TRBJ2-1; the match to TRBD1 covers 9 bases. Per the germline V gene, CDR1 is SGHRS and CDR2 is YFSETQ. After removal of 0 bases from V and 7 bases from J, the junction contained 2 bases not matched to a gene. This CDR3 region has 14 residues. Written as DNA, the CDR3 is TGCGCCAGCAGCTTGGGGGACAGGGCGAATGAGCAGTTCTTC. Its translation: CASSLGDRANEQFF. The variable domain in full, with the rest retrieved from reference TRBV5-1 and TRBJ2-1, is KAGVTQTPRYLIKTRGQQVTLSCSPISGHRSVSWYQQTPGQGLQFLFEYFSETQRNKGNFPGRFSGRQFSNSRSEMNVSTLELGDSALYLCASSLGDRANEQFFGPGTRLTVL.

The gene calls are TRBV6-2 or TRBV6-3 and TRBJ2-3; the match to TRBD1 covers 10 bases. This CDR3 is built from 16 residues. Trimming removed 5 bases from V and 4 bases from J; junction bases left unmatched: 9. Germline lookup yields CDR1 MNHEY and CDR2 SVGEGT. This chain's CDR3 is CASSKTGGPPADTQYF. CDR3 nucleotide sequence: TGTGCCAGCAGTAAGACAGGGGGCCCGCCGGCAGATACGCAGTATTTT.

The J gene is TRBJ1-2, the V gene TRBV7-9, with 8 positions matching TRBD1. The CDR3 covers 13 residues. Germline V gene lookup returns CDR1 SEHNR and CDR2 FQNEAQ (reference sequence). The V segment lost 3 bases and the J segment 8 bases; nucleotides outside the gene matches: 5. The chain's CDR3 is CASSLAGQAGYTF. Here the CDR3 DNA reads TGTGCCAGCAGCTTGGCGGGACAGGCCGGCTACACCTTC.

The rearrangement uses TRBV4-2 and TRBJ2-7; 12 bases line up with TRBD2. CDR3 length: 18 amino acids. CDR1 LGHNA and CDR2 YNFKEQ come from the germline V gene. CDR3 in amino acids: CASSQVGDRRTSGKTKEV. The DNA for the CDR3 is TGTGCCAGCAGCCAAGTTGGGGACAGGCGGACTAGCGGGAAGACCAAGGAAGTC.

The chain uses TRBV6-5 and TRBJ1-6; no reliable D call. Deletions cut 8 bases from V and 6 bases from J, with 14 bases between. The CDR3 runs 14 residues. Germline assignment: CDR1 MNHEY and CDR2 SVGAGI. CDR3 sequence reads: CASLETGSNSPLHF. DNA for the CDR3: TGTGCCAGCCTCGAGACTGGAAGTAATTCACCCCTCCACTTT.